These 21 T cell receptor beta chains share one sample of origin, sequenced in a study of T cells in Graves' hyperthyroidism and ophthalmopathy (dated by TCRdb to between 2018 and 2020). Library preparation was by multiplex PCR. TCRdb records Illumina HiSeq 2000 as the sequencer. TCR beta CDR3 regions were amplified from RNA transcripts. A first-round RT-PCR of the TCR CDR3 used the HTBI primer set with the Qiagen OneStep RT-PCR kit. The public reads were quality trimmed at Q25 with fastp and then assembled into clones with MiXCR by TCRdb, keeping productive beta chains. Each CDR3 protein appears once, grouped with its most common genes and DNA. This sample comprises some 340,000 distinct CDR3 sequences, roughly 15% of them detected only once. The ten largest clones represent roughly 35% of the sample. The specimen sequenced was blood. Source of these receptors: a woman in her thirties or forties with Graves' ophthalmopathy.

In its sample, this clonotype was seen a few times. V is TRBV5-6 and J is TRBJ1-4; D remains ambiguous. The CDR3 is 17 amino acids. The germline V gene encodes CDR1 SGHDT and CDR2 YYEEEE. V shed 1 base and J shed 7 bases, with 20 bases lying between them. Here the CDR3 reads CASSLFRGGMVGEKLFF. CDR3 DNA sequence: TGTGCCAGCAGCTTGTTTCGAGGAGGTATGGTGGGTGAAAAACTGTTTTTT.

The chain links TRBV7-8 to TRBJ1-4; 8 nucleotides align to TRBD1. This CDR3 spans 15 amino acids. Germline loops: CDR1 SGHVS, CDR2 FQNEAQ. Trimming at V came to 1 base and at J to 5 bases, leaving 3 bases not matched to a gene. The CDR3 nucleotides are TGTGCCAGCAGCTTAGGGACAGGGATAAATGAAAAACTGTTTTTT. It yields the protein CASSLGTGINEKLFF. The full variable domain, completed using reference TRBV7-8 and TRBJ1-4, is GAGVSQSPRYKVAKRGQDVALRCDPISGHVSLFWYQQALGQGPEFLTYFQNEAQLDKSGLPSDRFFAERPEGSVSTLKIQRTQQEDSAVYLCASSLGTGINEKLFFGSGTQLSVL.

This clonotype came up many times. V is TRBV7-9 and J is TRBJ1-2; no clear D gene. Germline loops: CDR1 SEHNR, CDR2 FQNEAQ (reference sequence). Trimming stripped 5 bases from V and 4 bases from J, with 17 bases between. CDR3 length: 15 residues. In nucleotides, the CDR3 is TGTGCCAGCAGCCTCCCCGATTACCGTGGCTATGGCTACACCTTC. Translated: CASSLPDYRGYGYTF.

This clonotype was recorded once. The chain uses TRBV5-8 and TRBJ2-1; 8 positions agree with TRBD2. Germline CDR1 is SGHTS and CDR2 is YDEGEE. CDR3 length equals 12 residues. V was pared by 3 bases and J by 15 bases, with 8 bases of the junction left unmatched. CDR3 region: CASSSFGGDRFF. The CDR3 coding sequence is TGTGCCAGCAGCTCCTTCGGGGGGGATCGGTTCTTC.

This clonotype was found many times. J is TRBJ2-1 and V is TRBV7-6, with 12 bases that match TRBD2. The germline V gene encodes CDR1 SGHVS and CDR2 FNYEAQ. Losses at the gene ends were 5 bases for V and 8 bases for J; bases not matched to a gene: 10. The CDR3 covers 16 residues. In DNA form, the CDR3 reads TGTGCCAGCAGCCAGAGGACTAGCGGGGCTGGAGATGAGCAGTTCTTC. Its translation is CASSQRTSGAGDEQFF.

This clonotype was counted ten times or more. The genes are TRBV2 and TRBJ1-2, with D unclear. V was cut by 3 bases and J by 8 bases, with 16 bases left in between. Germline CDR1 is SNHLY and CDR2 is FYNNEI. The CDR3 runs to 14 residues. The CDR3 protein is CASSERVILNGYTF. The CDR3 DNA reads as TGTGCCAGCAGTGAGAGAGTTATCCTGAACGGCTACACCTTC.

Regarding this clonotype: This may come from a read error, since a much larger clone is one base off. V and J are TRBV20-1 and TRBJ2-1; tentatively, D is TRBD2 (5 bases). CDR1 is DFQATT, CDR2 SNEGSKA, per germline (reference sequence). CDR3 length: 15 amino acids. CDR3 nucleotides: TGCAGTGCTAACTCACCACTAGACCGAAGCAATGAGCAGTCCTTC. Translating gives CSANSPLDRSNEQSF.

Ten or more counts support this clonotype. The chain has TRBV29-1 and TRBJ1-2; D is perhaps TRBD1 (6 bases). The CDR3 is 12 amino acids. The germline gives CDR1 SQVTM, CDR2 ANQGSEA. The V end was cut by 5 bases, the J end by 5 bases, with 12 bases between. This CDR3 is CSVQTGRYGYTF. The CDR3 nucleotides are TGCAGCGTTCAAACAGGGAGATATGGCTACACCTTC.

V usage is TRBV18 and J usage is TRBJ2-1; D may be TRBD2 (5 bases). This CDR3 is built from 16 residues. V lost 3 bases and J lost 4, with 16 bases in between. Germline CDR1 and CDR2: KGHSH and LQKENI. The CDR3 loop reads CASSPAGSRDYNEQFF. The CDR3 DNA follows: TGTGCCAGCTCACCGGCTGGGTCTCGGGATTACAATGAGCAGTTCTTC.

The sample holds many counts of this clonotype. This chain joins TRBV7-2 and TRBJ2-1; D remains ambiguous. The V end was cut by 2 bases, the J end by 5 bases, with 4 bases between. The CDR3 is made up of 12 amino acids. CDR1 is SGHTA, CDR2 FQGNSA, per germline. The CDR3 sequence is CASSLSDNEQFF. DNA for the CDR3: TGTGCCAGCAGCTTATCTGACAATGAGCAGTTCTTC.

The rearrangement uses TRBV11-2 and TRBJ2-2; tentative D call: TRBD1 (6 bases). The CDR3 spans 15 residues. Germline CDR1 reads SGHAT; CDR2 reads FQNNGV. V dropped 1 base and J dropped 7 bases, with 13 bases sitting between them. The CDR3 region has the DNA TGTGCCAGCAGCTTAGTACTGGGGGCAAACGGGGAGCTGTTTTTT. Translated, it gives CASSLVLGANGELFF.

The CDR3 nucleotides are TGCAGTGCTCGCCGGGGGGCGTCCTACGAGCAGTACTTC. It translates to CSARRGASYEQYF. The chain recombines TRBV20-1 with TRBJ2-7; D possibly corresponds to TRBD2 (7 bases). In germline, CDR1 is DFQATT, CDR2 SNEGSKA (reference sequence). The CDR3 is made up of 13 amino acids. The V end lost 5 bases, the J end lost 1 base, and 12 bases lay between the germline ends.

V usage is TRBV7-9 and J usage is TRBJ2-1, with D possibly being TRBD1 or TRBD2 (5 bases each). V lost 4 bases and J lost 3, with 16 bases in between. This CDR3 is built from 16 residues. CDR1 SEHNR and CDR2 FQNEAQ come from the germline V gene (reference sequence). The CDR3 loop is CASSSGLGENYNEQFF. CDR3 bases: TGTGCCAGCAGCTCGGGGTTGGGGGAGAACTACAATGAGCAGTTCTTC.

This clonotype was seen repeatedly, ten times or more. In nucleotides, the CDR3 is TGTGCCAGCAGCTCTGACAGGGTCAGCACTGAAGCTTTCTTT. Its protein product is CASSSDRVSTEAFF. The J gene is TRBJ1-1, the V gene TRBV11-2; 7 bases fit TRBD1. The germline V gene has CDR1 SGHAT and CDR2 FQNNGV. The V segment lost 4 bases and the J segment 4 bases; nucleotides outside the gene matches: 6. The CDR3 is 14 residues long.

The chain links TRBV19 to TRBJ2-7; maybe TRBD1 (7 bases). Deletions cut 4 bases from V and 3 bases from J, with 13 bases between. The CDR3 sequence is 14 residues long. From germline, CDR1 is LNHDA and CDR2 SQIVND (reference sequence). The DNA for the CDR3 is TGTGCCAGTAGTACTCAGGGGGGTGGCTACGAGCAGTACTTC. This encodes CASSTQGGGYEQYF.

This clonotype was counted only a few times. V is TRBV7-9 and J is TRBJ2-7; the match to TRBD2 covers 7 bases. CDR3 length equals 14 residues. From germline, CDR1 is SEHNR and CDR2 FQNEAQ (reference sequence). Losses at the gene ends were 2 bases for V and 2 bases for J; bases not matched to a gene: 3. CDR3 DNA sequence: TGTGCCAGCAGCTTAAGCCTAGCGGCCTACGAGCAGTACTTC. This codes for CASSLSLAAYEQYF.

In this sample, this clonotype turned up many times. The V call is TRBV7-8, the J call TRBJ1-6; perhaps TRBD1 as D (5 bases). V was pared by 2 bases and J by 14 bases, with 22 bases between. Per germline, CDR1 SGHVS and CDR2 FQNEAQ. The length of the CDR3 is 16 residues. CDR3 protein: CASSLLVGWGSTALHF. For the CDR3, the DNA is TGTGCCAGCAGCTTATTGGTTGGCTGGGGCAGCACAGCCCTCCACTTT. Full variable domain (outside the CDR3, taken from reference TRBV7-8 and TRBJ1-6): GAGVSQSPRYKVAKRGQDVALRCDPISGHVSLFWYQQALGQGPEFLTYFQNEAQLDKSGLPSDRFFAERPEGSVSTLKIQRTQQEDSAVYLCASSLLVGWGSTALHFGNGTRLTVT.

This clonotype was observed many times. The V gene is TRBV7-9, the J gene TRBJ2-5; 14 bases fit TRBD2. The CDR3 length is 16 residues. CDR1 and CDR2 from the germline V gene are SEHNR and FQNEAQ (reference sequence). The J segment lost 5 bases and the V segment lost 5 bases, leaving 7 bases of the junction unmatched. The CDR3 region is CASSMTSGGARETQYF. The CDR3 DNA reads TGTGCCAGCAGCATGACTAGCGGGGGGGCCCGTGAGACCCAGTACTTC.

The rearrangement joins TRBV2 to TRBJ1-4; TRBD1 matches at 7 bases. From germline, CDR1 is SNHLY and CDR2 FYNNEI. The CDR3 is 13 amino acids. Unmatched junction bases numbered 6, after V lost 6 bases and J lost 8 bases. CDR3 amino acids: CASSLGQEEKLFF. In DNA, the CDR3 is TGTGCCAGCAGCCTCGGACAGGAGGAAAAACTGTTTTTT.

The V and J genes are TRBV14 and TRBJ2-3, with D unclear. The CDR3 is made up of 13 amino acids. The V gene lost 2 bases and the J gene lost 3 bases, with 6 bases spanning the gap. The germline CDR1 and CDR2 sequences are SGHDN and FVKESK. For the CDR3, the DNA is TGTGCCAGCAGCCAAATACCTACAGATACGCAGTATTTT. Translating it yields CASSQIPTDTQYF.

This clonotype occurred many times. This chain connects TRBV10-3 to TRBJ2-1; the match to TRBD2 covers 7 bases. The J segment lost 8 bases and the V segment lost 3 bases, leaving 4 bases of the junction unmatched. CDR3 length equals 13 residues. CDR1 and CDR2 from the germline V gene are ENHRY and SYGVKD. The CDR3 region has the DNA TGTGCCATCAGTGAAACTAGCGAGCATGAGCAGTTCTTC. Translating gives CAISETSEHEQFF.